These 29 T cell receptor beta chains share one sample of origin, sequenced in a study of CD8+ T cells in alopecia areata. Extraction and reverse transcription of RNA yielded cDNA as the sequencing template. Sequencing was performed with immunoSEQ multiplex PCR; in TCRdb, only in-frame clones are kept and a portion is missing. Of around 160,000 clones listed, 85% to 90% are singletons. Source: CD8+ T cells sorted from blood, taken at week 0. The receptors originated from a human donor with alopecia areata.

V gene TRBV9 combines with J gene TRBJ1-5; D is perhaps TRBD1 (6 bases). The germline V gene has CDR1 SGDLS and CDR2 YYNGEE. Trimming took 1 base from V and 6 from J, leaving 11 bases between them. The CDR3 sequence is 14 residues long. CDR3 sequence: CASSVSGVTQPQHF. The CDR3, as DNA: TGTGCCAGCAGCGTATCAGGGGTGACTCAGCCCCAGCATTTT.

This chain links TRBV4-1 with TRBJ1-5; D is ambiguous. CDR3 length: 14 amino acids. V lost 3 bases and J 1 base, leaving 7 bases between the germline ends. The germline V gene has CDR1 MGHRA and CDR2 YSYEKL. The CDR3 loop reads CASSHEQSNQPQHF. Here the CDR3 DNA reads TGCGCCAGCAGCCACGAACAGAGCAATCAGCCCCAGCATTTT.

This sequence joins TRBV27 and TRBJ2-7; 8 bases align to TRBD2. Trimming at V came to 7 bases and at J to 4 bases, leaving 6 bases not matched to a gene. CDR3 length equals 13 residues. Germline-derived CDR1 and CDR2 are MNHEY and SMNVEV (reference sequence). The CDR3: CASTTGLGYEQYF. In DNA form, the CDR3 reads TGTGCCAGCACCACGGGACTAGGATACGAGCAGTACTTC.

The table lists this clone with a count of one. This chain joins TRBV6-5 and TRBJ2-1; D gene unclear. This CDR3 region has 14 residues. The V gene's germline CDR1 is MNHEY and CDR2 SVGAGI. V was pared by 5 bases and J by 3 bases, with 11 bases between. The CDR3 nucleotides read TGTGCCAGCAGTCCCGACCCTCACTACAATGAGCAGTTCTTC. This codes for CASSPDPHYNEQFF.

The chain combines TRBV9 with TRBJ2-1; D is unclear. V lost 0 bases to trimming and J lost 8 bases, with 9 bases between them. Germline V gene data show CDR1 as SGDLS and CDR2 as YYNGEE. This CDR3 is built from 13 residues. CDR3: CASSVAKGYEQFF. CDR3 coding DNA: TGTGCCAGCAGCGTAGCTAAGGGCTATGAGCAGTTCTTC.

This chain links TRBV25-1 with TRBJ2-5; 7 bases map to TRBD2. The J call may be mistaken, given a closer DNA end match to TRBJ2-7. The length of the CDR3 is 14 residues. CDR1 and CDR2 from the germline V gene are MGHDK and SYGVNS. The CDR3 DNA follows: TGTGGCCAACTATGGGGGGGTATGGCCTACGAGCAGTACTTC. It codes for CGQLWGGMAYEQYF.

V usage is TRBV5-8 and J usage is TRBJ1-4, with D possibly being TRBD1 (6 bases). V lost 4 bases to trimming and J lost 0 bases, with 10 bases between them. The germline gives CDR1 SGHTS, CDR2 YDEGEE. The CDR3 runs to 15 residues. Here the CDR3 DNA reads TGTGCCAGCAGCGAAGGGACAACAACTAATGAAAAACTGTTTTTT. This sequence encodes CASSEGTTTNEKLFF.

The chain recombines TRBV4-1 with TRBJ2-7; 9 bases are a match to TRBD1. Looked up from germline, CDR1 is MGHRA and CDR2 is YSYEKL. Germline trimming cut 3 bases from V and 2 bases from J; bases unmatched to any gene: 8. The CDR3 is 16 residues long. CDR3 sequence: CASSQAGDRATYEQYF. In DNA, the CDR3 is TGCGCCAGCAGCCAGGCAGGGGACAGGGCTACCTACGAGCAGTACTTC.

The rearrangement uses TRBV29-1 and TRBJ2-1; D is possibly TRBD1 (5 bases). This CDR3 has 13 amino acids. The germline V and J ends were trimmed by 3 bases and 7 bases, with 13 bases remaining between them. CDR1 and CDR2 (germline): SQVTM, ANQGSEA. CDR3 residues: CSVEGPVGNEQFF. The CDR3 DNA reads TGCAGCGTTGAGGGGCCTGTGGGGAATGAGCAGTTCTTC.

The V call is TRBV28, the J call TRBJ2-5; 9 nucleotides line up with TRBD1. The CDR3 is 14 amino acids. Losses at the gene ends were 5 bases for V and 11 bases for J; bases not matched to a gene: 12. The V gene's germline CDR1 is MDHEN and CDR2 SYDVKM. The CDR3 is CASSTGTGLEEQYF. The CDR3 nucleotides are TGTGCCAGCAGTACCGGGACAGGGCTGGAAGAGCAGTACTTC.

The chain has TRBV6-6 and TRBJ2-3; unclear D gene. V was trimmed by 6 bases and J by 2 bases, leaving 18 bases between them. This CDR3 has 16 amino acids. The germline CDR1 and CDR2 sequences are MNHNY and SVGAGI (reference sequence). For the CDR3, the DNA is TGTGCCAGCAGCCGGTACCGGGCCCCTTTCACAGATACGCAGTATTTT. It codes for CASSRYRAPFTDTQYF.

This chain connects TRBV6-6 to TRBJ2-7; D perhaps matches TRBD1 (6 bases). The germline V gene has CDR1 MNHNY and CDR2 SVGAGI (reference sequence). Trimming stripped 4 bases from V and 6 bases from J, with 22 bases between. The CDR3 consists of 16 residues. CDR3 coding DNA: TGTGCCAGCAGTTCTATCTTACAGGGACACCCTTTCGAGCAGTACTTC. It specifies CASSSILQGHPFEQYF.

This clone was detected a few times. The chain recombines TRBV7-9 with TRBJ2-7; D is undetermined. V lost 5 bases and J 4 bases, leaving 6 bases between the germline ends. CDR1 and CDR2 (germline): SEHNR, FQNEAQ (reference sequence). This CDR3 has 11 residues. CDR3 loop: CASSGKYEQYF. CDR3 bases: TGTGCCAGCAGCGGCAAATACGAGCAGTACTTC.

The chain couples TRBV6-6 to TRBJ1-1; D is uncertain. The germline V gene encodes CDR1 MNHNY and CDR2 SVGAGI (reference sequence). The CDR3 runs 13 residues. Trimming shortened V by 0 bases and J by 7 bases, and 9 bases separated the two germline ends. This chain's CDR3 is CASSYSGPNEAFF. The CDR3 bases are TGTGCCAGCAGTTACTCGGGTCCGAATGAAGCTTTCTTT.

The gene calls are TRBV6-5 and TRBJ2-7; 10 nucleotides agree with TRBD2. CDR1 and CDR2 from the germline V gene are MNHEY and SVGAGI. The CDR3 extends over 15 amino acids. V was pared by 6 bases and J by 3 bases, with 8 bases of the junction left unmatched. CDR3 nucleotides: TGTGCCAGCAGCCCCCTCACTAGCGGGGTCTACGAGCAGTACTTC. Residues: CASSPLTSGVYEQYF.

This rearrangement joins TRBV30 to TRBJ1-1, with D unclear. Trimming removed 0 bases from V and 2 bases from J, with 10 bases in between. Germline V gene data show CDR1 as GTSNPN and CDR2 as SVGIG (reference sequence). The CDR3 covers 14 residues. In DNA form, the CDR3 reads TGTGCCTGGAGTGTACGATCCAGAAACACTGAAGCTTTCTTT. The encoded protein is CAWSVRSRNTEAFF. Full variable domain (missing parts from reference TRBV30 and TRBJ1-1): SQTIHQWPATLVQPVGSPLSLECTVEGTSNPNLYWYRQAAGRGLQLLFYSVGIGQISSEVPQNLSASRPQDRQFILSSKKLLLSDSGFYLCAWSVRSRNTEAFFGQGTRLTVV.

This rearrangement joins TRBV7-9 to TRBJ2-1; 11 nucleotides match TRBD2. This CDR3 has 15 residues. V lost 5 bases to trimming and J lost 9 bases; unmatched junction nucleotides: 9. Germline assignment: CDR1 SEHNR and CDR2 FQNEAQ (reference sequence). The CDR3 region is CASSGRLAGGSEQFF. As DNA, the CDR3 is TGTGCCAGCAGCGGTAGGCTAGCGGGAGGTAGTGAGCAGTTCTTC.

The V and J genes are TRBV5-1 and TRBJ2-7, with 7 bases lining up with TRBD2. Losses at the gene ends were 0 bases for V and 2 bases for J; bases not matched to a gene: 2. This CDR3 region has 14 residues. CDR1 is SGHRS, CDR2 YFSETQ, per germline. As DNA, the CDR3 is TGCGCCAGCAGCTTGGCGGCGGGGGCCTACGAGCAGTACTTC. The encoded protein is CASSLAAGAYEQYF.

This clone was counted a few times. The J gene is TRBJ2-2, the V gene TRBV4-1; D is tentatively TRBD1 or TRBD2 (6 bases each). Germline-derived CDR1 and CDR2 are MGHRA and YSYEKL. The CDR3 consists of 15 residues. The V end lost 0 bases, the J end lost 5 bases, and 10 bases lay between the germline ends. The CDR3 DNA reads TGCGCCAGCAGCCAAGATCCGGGGGCGACCGGGGAGCTGTTTTTT. Its translation is CASSQDPGATGELFF.

V usage is TRBV27 and J usage is TRBJ2-1; 8 bases agree with TRBD1. The CDR3 contains 13 residues. From germline, CDR1 is MNHEY and CDR2 SMNVEV (reference sequence). The V gene end was trimmed by 10 bases and the J gene end by 4 bases; junction bases not matched to a gene: 6. The CDR3 here is CATADRDYNEQFF. The CDR3 DNA sequence: TGTGCCACCGCGGACAGGGATTACAATGAGCAGTTCTTC.

The gene calls are TRBV7-6 and TRBJ2-2; D call uncertain. The length of the CDR3 is 14 residues. V shed 2 bases and J shed 7 bases, with 11 bases lying between them. Per the germline V gene, CDR1 is SGHVS and CDR2 is FNYEAQ. The CDR3 protein is CASSLFVSGGELFF. In DNA form, the CDR3 reads TGTGCCAGCAGCTTATTTGTCAGTGGCGGGGAGCTGTTTTTT.

This chain uses TRBV7-3 with TRBJ1-5; D gene ambiguous. The germline V gene has CDR1 SGHTA and CDR2 FQGTGA. Trimming took 3 bases from V and 5 from J, leaving 2 bases between them. This CDR3 is built from 11 residues. The CDR3 nucleotides read TGTGCCAGCAGCTTTCATCAGCCCCAGCATTTT. Translating gives CASSFHQPQHF.

V and J are TRBV30 and TRBJ1-5; D gene ambiguous. The CDR3 loop spans 14 amino acids. Trimming cost V 5 bases and J 1 base, with 12 bases left between them. Per the germline V gene, CDR1 is GTSNPN and CDR2 is SVGIG (reference sequence). CDR3 amino acids: CAWAIGGSNQPQHF. The CDR3 coding sequence is TGTGCCTGGGCCATTGGAGGGAGCAATCAGCCCCAGCATTTT.

This clone was observed once. The chain recombines TRBV27 with TRBJ2-2; D is undetermined. V was clipped by 4 bases and J by 5 bases, with 17 bases between them. The CDR3 contains 16 residues. Germline CDR1 and CDR2: MNHEY and SMNVEV (reference sequence). The DNA of the CDR3 is TGTGCCAGCAGTTCCACTCGTGCAGACGATACCGGGGAGCTGTTTTTT. It encodes CASSSTRADDTGELFF.

The V and J genes are TRBV27 and TRBJ2-7, with D maybe TRBD2 (5 bases). The CDR3 consists of 15 residues. V gave up 8 bases and J gave up 2 bases, with 19 bases separating them. Germline assignment: CDR1 MNHEY and CDR2 SMNVEV (reference sequence). The CDR3 loop is CASSDKHNGAYEQYF. The CDR3 DNA reads TGTGCCAGCTCCGACAAGCATAACGGGGCCTACGAGCAGTACTTC.

The rearrangement links TRBV6-1 to TRBJ1-1, with D unresolved. Germline-derived CDR1 and CDR2 are MNHNS and SASEGT. Trimming took off 2 bases at V and 9 bases at J, with 10 bases between the two ends. This CDR3 is 12 amino acids long. The chain's CDR3 is CASSESDAKAFF. The CDR3 DNA follows: TGTGCCAGCAGTGAATCGGACGCGAAAGCTTTCTTT.

J is TRBJ1-1 and V is TRBV5-6; the D is unclear. CDR3 length equals 15 residues. Germline-derived CDR1 and CDR2 are SGHDT and YYEEEE. V was trimmed by 2 bases and J by 1 base, leaving 12 bases between them. CDR3 bases: TGTGCCAGCAGCTTCTGGGCTGCGGGGAACACTGAAGCTTTCTTT. It codes for CASSFWAAGNTEAFF.

Only one count was recorded for this clone. The V gene is TRBV21-1, the J gene TRBJ2-1; the D call of TRBD2 is as the table states it, not checked on the DNA. TRBV21-1 is termed a pseudogene. This CDR3 comprises 15 residues. The CDR3 DNA reads TGTGCCACTCAGGCGGGAGGGCTCTCCTACAATGAGCAGTTCTTC. Its translation: CATQAGGLSYNEQFF.

V usage is TRBV7-9 and J usage is TRBJ2-7, with D hard to call. This CDR3 is built from 12 residues. V was clipped by 0 bases and J by 2 bases, with 2 bases between them. Germline V gene data show CDR1 as SEHNR and CDR2 as FQNEAQ (reference sequence). The CDR3: CASSLATYEQYF. The CDR3, as DNA: TGTGCCAGCAGCTTAGCGACCTACGAGCAGTACTTC.